These T cell receptor beta chains were read from a single sample in a study of cytomegalovirus exposure and HLA in healthy donors. The protocol was immunoSEQ multiplex PCR, while the TCRdb copy is restricted to in-frame clones and leaves out a portion. The sample records approximately 100,000 clones, approximately 85% being singletons. Sequenced input: PBMCs. These receptors all come from a man aged 25 to 40 in good health and CMV-seronegative. CDR3s include the opening cysteine and the closing phenylalanine or tryptophan. The order of the fields is V gene, D gene, J gene, clone size, CDR3 DNA, CDR3 protein. A D gene is named only where the DNA matches it firmly. Rows may omit the clone size; those that give it use once, few, many or a size class.

TRBV19	TRBD1	TRBJ1-1	NA	TGTGCCAGTAGCCTGACAGGGGGTATGAACACTGAAGCTTTCTTT	CASSLTGGMNTEAFF
TRBV30	TRBD1	TRBJ1-1	NA	TGTGCCTGGAGTTTAATGGACAGGGACATCACTGAAGCTTTCTTT	CAWSLMDRDITEAFF
TRBV4-1	TRBD2	TRBJ2-1	NA	TGCGCCAGCAGCCAAGTTAGCGGGGGGACCTTTGCTAGGGAGCAGTTCTTC	CASSQVSGGTFAREQFF
TRBV28	NA	TRBJ2-3	NA	TGTGCCAGCAGTTTTAACAGGGCAGCAGATACGCAGTATTTT	CASSFNRAADTQYF
TRBV19	NA	TRBJ1-1	few	TGTGCCAGTAATCGGGGTTGGGACACTGAAGCTTTCTTT	CASNRGWDTEAFF
TRBV7-9	NA	TRBJ2-1	once	TGTGCCAGCAGCCGTGAGGGGGCCTACAATGAGCAGTTCTTC	CASSREGAYNEQFF
TRBV18	TRBD2	TRBJ2-1	NA	TGTGCCAGCTCACCACGATGGGGGGGCTCCTACAATGAGCAGTTCTTC	CASSPRWGGSYNEQFF
TRBV6-1	TRBD1	TRBJ2-2	NA	TGTGCCAGCAACAGGGACAGGGTCACCGGGGAGCTGTTTTTT	CASNRDRVTGELFF
TRBV7-9	TRBD2	TRBJ2-5	NA	TGTGCCAGCAGCTCAGAAGTGGCGGGGGGTACCAAAGAGACCCAGTACTTC	CASSSEVAGGTKETQYF
TRBV25-1	NA	TRBJ2-7	once	TGTGCCAGCAGTGAAATACACGACTACGAGCAGTACTTC	CASSEIHDYEQYF
TRBV19	TRBD1	TRBJ2-5	NA	TGTGCCAGTGAAGGGACAGACCAAGAGACCCAGTACTTC	CASEGTDQETQYF
TRBV10-3	TRBD1	TRBJ2-7	NA	TGTGCCATCAACCCGGGACAGGGGTACGAGCAGTACTTC	CAINPGQGYEQYF
TRBV30	NA	TRBJ2-7	few	TGTGCCTGGAGTCTTCGAGGGAGGACCTCCTACGAGCAGTACTTC	CAWSLRGRTSYEQYF
TRBV7-2	TRBD2	TRBJ2-7	NA	TGTGCCAGCAGCGTGACTAGCGGGAGATTTTCCGAGCAGTACTTC	CASSVTSGRFSEQYF
TRBV5-1	TRBD1	TRBJ2-1	NA	TGCGCCAGCAGTTCGAGTCCGGGACAGGACATTGAGCAGTTCTTC	CASSSSPGQDIEQFF
TRBV5-4	TRBD1	TRBJ1-6	NA	TGTGCCAGCAGCTGGGGACAGGGCGCTAGCTCCTATAATTCACCCCTCCACTTT	CASSWGQGASSYNSPLHF
TRBV30	TRBD1	TRBJ1-5	NA	TGTGCCTGGAGGACGGGACAGCGTAGCAATCAGCCCCAGCATTTT	CAWRTGQRSNQPQHF
TRBV2	NA	TRBJ2-1	NA	TGTGCCACCCTAGGGAGGACGGGCTCCTACAATGAGCAGTTCTTC	CATLGRTGSYNEQFF
TRBV29-1	TRBD1	TRBJ2-7	NA	TGCAGCGTTGAACGCGCGGGACAGGGGTCCTACGAGCAGTACTTC	CSVERAGQGSYEQYF
TRBV7-2	TRBD2	TRBJ2-7	NA	TGTGCCAGCAGCTTAGTGACTCTAGCGGGAGTGAGCTCCTACGAGCAGTACTTC	CASSLVTLAGVSSYEQYF
TRBV4-2	TRBD1	TRBJ2-7	once	TGTGCCAGCAGCCAGGGACAGGGATTGGGCGAGCAGTACTTC	CASSQGQGLGEQYF
TRBV6-5	NA	TRBJ2-1	NA	TGTGCCAGCAGCCCGGGACACAGCTCCTACAATGAGCAGTTCTTC	CASSPGHSSYNEQFF
TRBV7-6	NA	TRBJ2-7	NA	TGTGCCAGCAGCTTAGCCCCCCCGGGTGGCGGGAAATACGAGCAGTACTTC	CASSLAPPGGGKYEQYF
TRBV19	NA	TRBJ2-7	NA	TGTGCCAGTAGTGTCGCAGGAAGCTCCTACGAGCAGTACTTC	CASSVAGSSYEQYF
TRBV4-1	TRBD1	TRBJ1-5	NA	TGCGCCAGCAGCCCGACCGACAGGGGTGGGAATCAGCCCCAGCATTTT	CASSPTDRGGNQPQHF
TRBV6-5	TRBD2	TRBJ2-1	NA	TGTGCCAGCCGTAGGCCTAGCGGGAGTGGTGAGCAGTTCTTC	CASRRPSGSGEQFF
TRBV28	TRBD2	TRBJ2-7	once	TGTGCCAGCAGTAAAAGCGGGAGGATCGAGCAGTACTTC	CASSKSGRIEQYF
TRBV28	TRBD2	TRBJ2-5	NA	TGTGCCAGCAGTTTCTGGGGAGGGAGGGACCAAGAGACCCAGTACTTC	CASSFWGGRDQETQYF
TRBV19	NA	TRBJ1-1	NA	TGTGCCAGTAGTGGGCCAAACTTGGCTGAAGCTTTCTTT	CASSGPNLAEAFF
TRBV4-1	TRBD2	TRBJ2-5	NA	TGCGCCAGCAGCCAGGGGACTAGGAGTGGGACCCAGTACTTC	CASSQGTRSGTQYF
TRBV6-1	NA	TRBJ1-6	once	TGTGCCAGCAGCCCCCAATCTAATTCACCCCTCCACTTT	CASSPQSNSPLHF
TRBV5-5	NA	TRBJ2-3	NA	TGTGCCAGCAGCTTTGATCGGGTTGGGGATACGCAGTATTTT	CASSFDRVGDTQYF
TRBV5-1	NA	TRBJ2-5	NA	TGCGCCAGCAGCAGGAGAGACCAAGAGACCCAGTACTTC	CASSRRDQETQYF
TRBV30	NA	TRBJ1-5	NA	TGTGCCGCAGGTAGCAATCAGCCCCAGCATTTT	CAAGSNQPQHF
TRBV28	NA	TRBJ2-3	few	TGTGCCAGCAGTTTGAAGGACTTAAGCACAGATACGCAGTATTTT	CASSLKDLSTDTQYF
TRBV19	TRBD1	TRBJ2-7	NA	TGTGCCAGTAGTGACAGGGTATGGGAGTACGAGCAGTACTTC	CASSDRVWEYEQYF
TRBV14	TRBD2	TRBJ2-1	NA	TGTGCCAGCAGCCAAGGGGGGACTAGCGGGAGCTCCCAGTTCTTC	CASSQGGTSGSSQFF
TRBV7-8	TRBD1	TRBJ1-2	few	TGTGCCAGCAGCCGAAATCGGGACAGGGGGCGCGGCTACACCTTC	CASSRNRDRGRGYTF
TRBV6-6	NA	TRBJ1-3	NA	TGTGCCAGCTCCTTTAGCGGTTCCTCTGGAAACACCATATATTTT	CASSFSGSSGNTIYF
TRBV5-4	NA	TRBJ2-7	NA	TGTGCCAGCAGCTCAATGACAGGAGCCTACGAGCAGTACTTC	CASSSMTGAYEQYF
TRBV11-3	NA	TRBJ2-1	NA	TGTGCCAGCAGTGGGGCTACCTCGAATGAGCAGTTCTTC	CASSGATSNEQFF
TRBV10-2	NA	TRBJ2-1	NA	TGCGCCAGCAGTGAGTCCAGGGGTTACAATGAGCAGTTCTTC	CASSESRGYNEQFF
TRBV19	TRBD2	TRBJ2-5	NA	TGTGCCAGTAGCACTAGCGGGAGTCGGGGAGAGACCCAGTACTTC	CASSTSGSRGETQYF
TRBV15	NA	TRBJ2-1	NA	TGTGCCACCAGCAGCAGGGGTTCGGCCTACAATGAGCAGTTCTTC	CATSSRGSAYNEQFF
TRBV7-9	NA	TRBJ1-1	NA	TGTGCCAGCAGCTTAGGCAGGGGATCGGCTGAAGCTTTCTTT	CASSLGRGSAEAFF
TRBV6-6	NA	TRBJ1-1	NA	TGTGCCAGCAGTACAGGGAACACTGAAGCTTTCTTT	CASSTGNTEAFF
TRBV7-9	NA	TRBJ2-7	NA	TGTGCCAGCACTAAGGGGAACTCCTACGAGCAGTACTTC	CASTKGNSYEQYF
TRBV28	TRBD1	TRBJ2-7	NA	TGTGCCAGCAGTACGGTAGGGACAGGGGCCTACGAGCAGTACTTC	CASSTVGTGAYEQYF
TRBV7-8	TRBD1	TRBJ1-5	once	TGTGCCAGCAGCCTCCGACAGGGGCAGTATCAGCCCCAGCATTTT	CASSLRQGQYQPQHF
TRBV6-6	NA	TRBJ2-7	NA	TGTGCCAGCAAGGTAACTACGGCCTCCTACGAGCAGTACTTC	CASKVTTASYEQYF
TRBV15	NA	TRBJ1-1	NA	TGTGCCACCAGCGCGGGCGGACAGCTAGCCACTGAAGCTTTCTTT	CATSAGGQLATEAFF
TRBV10-3	NA	TRBJ2-7	once	TGTGCCATCACAAACCCGACAGGAACCTACGAGCAGTACTTC	CAITNPTGTYEQYF
TRBV5-8	NA	TRBJ2-1	NA	TGTGCCAGCAGCTTGCGAGGTGTGAATGAGCAGTTCTTC	CASSLRGVNEQFF
TRBV5-1	TRBD1	TRBJ1-1	NA	TGCGCCAGCAGCCTCCGGGACAGCCAGAACACTGAAGCTTTCTTT	CASSLRDSQNTEAFF
TRBV30	NA	TRBJ1-5	NA	TGTGCCTGGAGTGTAAGGAGGAATCAGCCCCAGCATTTT	CAWSVRRNQPQHF
TRBV9	NA	TRBJ1-2	NA	TGTGCCAGCAGCGTAAGCCAAAACTATGGCTACACCTTC	CASSVSQNYGYTF
TRBV5-8	TRBD2	TRBJ2-5	NA	TGTGCCAGCAGCTTGGTAGCGGGAGGGGCCCAGTACTTC	CASSLVAGGAQYF